This T cell receptor (beta chain) was retrieved from a study of human CD8 memory T cell subsets. UMI-labeled 5' RACE was the method by which TCR beta libraries were made. TCRdb re-called the 5' RACE reads; one entry per CDR3 protein, DNA not given. The sample has approximately 4,500 distinct CDR3 sequences. Germline V CDR1 and CDR2: DFQATT, SNEGSKA (reference sequence). CDR3 size: 13 residues. Healthy-donor buffy coats yielded the PBMC. For every subset, the RNA was derived from duplicate vials of around 140,000 sorted CD8+ T cells. The sequence derives from a human donor in good health. The material sequenced was CD8+ T cells from PBMCs. This rearrangement joins TRBV20-1 to TRBJ1-1; TCRdb indicates TRBD1, and absent DNA this call remains unverified. The CDR3 reads CSASGVGVTEAFF.